These T cell receptor beta chains were read from a single sample in a study of blood T cell repertoires in COVID-19. The assay was immunoSEQ multiplex PCR, and TCRdb's table has in-frame clones only and misses some. The data contain around 150,000 clones, under 90% of them seen just once; the ten biggest clones take up approximately 3.6%. What was sequenced was PBMCs or T cells enriched from blood (not recorded which). The origin of the receptors is a woman aged 55-70 years who had recovered from COVID-19. Both conserved end residues are part of each CDR3. D genes are given only for firm matches. Expanded clones are given a class, and other clones once, few, many or no size at all.

J,size,D,V,CDR3,DNA
TRBJ1-1,NA,TRBD1,TRBV6-5,CASSRQGVDTEAFF,TGTGCCAGCTCAAGACAGGGAGTAGACACTGAAGCTTTCTTT
TRBJ2-7,NA,NA,TRBV19,CASSIGGGSYEQYF,TGTGCCAGTAGTATAGGTGGAGGGTCCTACGAGCAGTACTTC
TRBJ1-2,NA,NA,TRBV6-5,CASRDGVGDGYTF,TGTGCCAGCAGGGATGGGGTGGGAGATGGCTACACCTTC
TRBJ2-7,NA,TRBD2,TRBV6-4,CADDRDYYEQYF,TGTGCCGACGACCGGGACTACTACGAGCAGTACTTC
TRBJ1-2,NA,NA,TRBV6-5,CASREGDYGYTF,TGTGCCAGCAGGGAGGGTGACTATGGCTACACCTTC
TRBJ2-5,NA,NA,TRBV30,CAWSSGVQETQYF,TGTGCCTGGAGTAGCGGAGTGCAAGAGACCCAGTACTTC
TRBJ1-1,NA,NA,TRBV5-4,CASSATGRGNGAFF,TGTGCCAGCAGCGCGACAGGTCGGGGCAACGGAGCTTTCTTT
TRBJ1-1,once,NA,TRBV5-1,CASSDEIAMNTEAFF,TGCGCCAGCAGCGATGAAATAGCCATGAACACTGAAGCTTTCTTT
TRBJ2-2,NA,NA,TRBV3-1/TRBV3-2,CASSHQGVLAATGELFF,TGTGCCAGCAGCCACCAGGGGGTACTAGCGGCCACCGGGGAGCTGTTTTTT
TRBJ1-2,NA,TRBD1,TRBV7-9,CASSQQGASYGYTF,TGTGCCAGCAGTCAACAGGGGGCCTCCTATGGCTACACCTTC
TRBJ1-1,NA,TRBD1,TRBV19,CASSIGTGADLTEAFF,TGTGCCAGTAGTATCGGGACAGGGGCAGATCTCACTGAAGCTTTCTTT
TRBJ1-1,NA,TRBD1,TRBV4-2,CASSQDFKTGANTEAFF,TGTGCCAGCAGCCAAGATTTTAAAACAGGGGCGAACACTGAAGCTTTCTTT
TRBJ2-6,NA,TRBD1,TRBV27,CASSIRPGQASGANVLTF,TGTGCCAGCAGCATTCGTCCGGGACAGGCCTCTGGGGCCAACGTCCTGACTTTC
TRBJ1-2,once,NA,TRBV6-5,CASSYSMRNGYTF,TGTGCCAGCAGTTACTCGATGCGTAATGGCTACACCTTC
TRBJ2-3,NA,NA,TRBV29-1,CSVEEARTDTQYF,TGCAGCGTCGAGGAGGCACGCACAGATACGCAGTATTTT
TRBJ1-3,NA,TRBD1,TRBV10-3,CAISGAQGASGNTIYF,TGTGCCATCAGTGGTGCACAGGGGGCATCTGGAAACACCATATATTTT
TRBJ2-3,NA,NA,TRBV24-1,CATSSGPDTQYF,TGTGCCACCAGTAGCGGGCCAGATACGCAGTATTTT
TRBJ1-5,NA,NA,TRBV19,CASKQGSLSNQPQHF,TGTGCCAGCAAGCAGGGCAGCCTTAGCAATCAGCCCCAGCATTTT
TRBJ1-5,NA,NA,TRBV5-6,CASSLQGTNNQPQHF,TGTGCCAGCAGCTTGCAGGGGACGAACAATCAGCCCCAGCATTTT
TRBJ1-2,NA,NA,TRBV10-1,CASSESQGGGYTF,TGCGCCAGCAGTGAGTCCCAGGGTGGTGGCTACACCTTC
TRBJ2-3,NA,NA,TRBV7-2,CASRETGLGGTDTQYF,TGTGCCAGCAGGGAAACGGGACTCGGAGGGACAGATACGCAGTATTTT
TRBJ2-1,NA,NA,TRBV19,CASSIGWANEQFF,TGTGCCAGTAGTATAGGTTGGGCCAATGAGCAGTTCTTC
TRBJ1-2,NA,NA,TRBV6-5,CATARGSSYGYTF,TGTGCCACCGCACGAGGCAGCTCCTATGGCTACACCTTC
TRBJ1-5,few,NA,TRBV13,CASSPGRGRDINQPQHF,TGTGCCAGCAGCCCCGGGCGGGGACGGGATATCAATCAGCCCCAGCATTTT
TRBJ2-7,NA,TRBD2,TRBV9,CASSPQRGGHYEQYF,TGTGCCAGCAGCCCCCAGCGGGGGGGCCACTACGAGCAGTACTTC
TRBJ2-7,once,NA,TRBV5-8,CASSPAYEQYF,TGTGCCAGCAGCCCCGCCTACGAGCAGTACTTC
TRBJ2-2,NA,NA,TRBV18,CASSPESGGLTGELFF,TGTGCCAGCTCACCAGAGTCCGGGGGGCTCACCGGGGAGCTGTTTTTT
TRBJ2-3,NA,TRBD2,TRBV6-1,CASSEPGGARDTQYF,TGTGCCAGCAGTGAACCCGGGGGGGCGAGAGATACGCAGTATTTT
TRBJ2-5,few,TRBD1,TRBV11-2,CASSLGQQETQYF,TGTGCCAGCAGCTTGGGACAGCAAGAGACCCAGTACTTC
TRBJ2-3,NA,NA,TRBV9,CASSVTRSTDTQYF,TGTGCCAGCAGCGTGACACGAAGCACAGATACGCAGTATTTT
TRBJ2-5,NA,TRBD2,TRBV12-3/TRBV12-4,CASILAGGSTQYF,TGTGCCAGCATCCTAGCGGGGGGCAGTACCCAGTACTTC
TRBJ1-2,NA,TRBD1,TRBV4-1,CASSQVRTGGNYGYTF,TGCGCCAGCAGCCAAGTTCGGACAGGGGGTAACTATGGCTACACCTTC
TRBJ2-1,NA,TRBD2,TRBV14,CASSLTRRLAGRDEQFF,TGTGCCAGCAGCCTCACAAGAAGACTAGCGGGCCGCGATGAGCAGTTCTTC
TRBJ2-3,NA,TRBD1,TRBV27,CASSLRGPPDTQYF,TGTGCCAGCAGTCTTAGGGGGCCCCCAGATACGCAGTATTTT
TRBJ2-1,NA,TRBD2,TRBV7-8,CASSVSGASYNEQFF,TGTGCCAGCAGCGTTAGCGGGGCATCCTACAATGAGCAGTTCTTC
TRBJ1-2,many,NA,TRBV12-3/TRBV12-4,CASSLEGSYGYTF,TGTGCCAGCAGTTTGGAGGGAAGCTATGGCTACACCTTC
TRBJ2-3,NA,TRBD1,TRBV12-5,CASIRDRGPDTQYF,TGTGCTAGCATCCGGGACAGGGGGCCGGATACGCAGTATTTT
TRBJ2-3,few,TRBD2,TRBV7-9,CASSLPGGTSQYF,TGTGCCAGCAGCTTACCGGGGGGGACTAGTCAGTATTTT
TRBJ1-4,once,NA,TRBV7-6,CASSLAPQTTNEKLFF,TGTGCCAGCAGCTTAGCGCCGCAGACAACTAATGAAAAACTGTTTTTT
TRBJ2-7,NA,NA,TRBV30,CAWSVLYEQYF,TGTGCCTGGAGTGTACTCTACGAGCAGTACTTC
TRBJ1-2,NA,TRBD1,TRBV29-1,CSVLTGGLNGYTF,TGCAGCGTCCTGACAGGGGGCCTTAATGGCTACACCTTC
TRBJ2-1,NA,TRBD2,TRBV19,CASSFFTGGARNEQFF,TGTGCCAGTAGTTTTTTTACGGGGGGGGCTCGTAATGAGCAGTTCTTC
TRBJ2-7,once,NA,TRBV5-1,CASSYNPTGSPYEQYF,TGCGCCAGCAGCTACAACCCTACGGGGTCCCCCTACGAGCAGTACTTC
TRBJ1-5,NA,TRBD1,TRBV19,CASSGTGSYKPQHF,TGTGCCAGTAGTGGGACAGGGAGTTATAAGCCCCAGCATTTT
TRBJ2-7,NA,NA,TRBV10-3,CATHYGVGDEQYF,TGTGCCACCCACTACGGGGTTGGTGACGAGCAGTACTTC
TRBJ1-5,NA,NA,TRBV2,CASSEQRVLEPQHF,TGTGCCAGCAGTGAACAGAGGGTGCTGGAGCCCCAGCATTTT
TRBJ1-5,NA,NA,TRBV4-1,CASSQSGGDQPQHF,TGCGCCAGCAGCCAATCTGGGGGGGATCAGCCCCAGCATTTT
TRBJ2-5,NA,NA,TRBV30,CAFRTPPETQYF,TGTGCCTTCCGGACACCACCGGAGACCCAGTACTTC
TRBJ2-1,NA,TRBD2,TRBV5-1,CASSLGPSSGGPHNEQFF,TGCGCCAGCAGCTTGGGCCCCTCAAGCGGGGGGCCCCACAATGAGCAGTTCTTC
TRBJ2-3,NA,NA,TRBV6-5,CASRVGGLDTQYF,TGTGCCAGCAGGGTGGGGGGTTTAGATACGCAGTATTTT